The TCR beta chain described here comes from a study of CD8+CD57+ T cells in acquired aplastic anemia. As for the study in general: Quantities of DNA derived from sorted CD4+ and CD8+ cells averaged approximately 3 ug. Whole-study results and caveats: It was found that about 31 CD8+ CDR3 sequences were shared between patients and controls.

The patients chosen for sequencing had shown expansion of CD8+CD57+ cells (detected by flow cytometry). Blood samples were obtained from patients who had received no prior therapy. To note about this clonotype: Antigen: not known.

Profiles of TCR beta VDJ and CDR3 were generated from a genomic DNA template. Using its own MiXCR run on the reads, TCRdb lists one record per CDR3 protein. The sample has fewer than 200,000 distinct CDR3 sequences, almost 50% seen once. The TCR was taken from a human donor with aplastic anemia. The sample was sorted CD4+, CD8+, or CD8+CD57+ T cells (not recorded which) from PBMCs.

The CDR3 spells CASSPHLADYYEQYF. As DNA, the CDR3 is TGTGCCAGCAGCCCACATTTAGCGGACTACTACGAGCAGTACTTC. The V and J genes are TRBV14 and TRBJ2-7, with D maybe TRBD2 (6 bases). The CDR3 is 15 amino acids. The ends were cut back, 4 bases at V and 3 bases at J, with 16 bases in the middle. Germline CDR1 is SGHDN and CDR2 is FVKESK.